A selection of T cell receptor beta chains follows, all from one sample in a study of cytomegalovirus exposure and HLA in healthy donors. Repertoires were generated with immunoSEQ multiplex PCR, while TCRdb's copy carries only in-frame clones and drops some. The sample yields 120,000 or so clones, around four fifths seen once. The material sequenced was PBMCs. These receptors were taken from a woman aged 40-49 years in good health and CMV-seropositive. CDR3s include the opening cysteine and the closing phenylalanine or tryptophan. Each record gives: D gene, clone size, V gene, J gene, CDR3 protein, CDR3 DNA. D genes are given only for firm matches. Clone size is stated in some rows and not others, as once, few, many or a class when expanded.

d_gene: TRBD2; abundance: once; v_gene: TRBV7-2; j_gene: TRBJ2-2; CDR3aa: CASSPVAGGPSGELFF; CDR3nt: TGTGCCAGCAGCCCAGTAGCGGGAGGGCCATCCGGGGAGCTGTTTTTT
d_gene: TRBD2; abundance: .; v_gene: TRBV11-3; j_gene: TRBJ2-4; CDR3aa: CASSLGLAGAKNIQYF; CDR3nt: TGTGCCAGCAGCTTAGGACTAGCGGGAGCCAAAAACATTCAGTACTTC
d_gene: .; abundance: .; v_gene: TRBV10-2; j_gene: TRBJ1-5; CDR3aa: CASSGTGNQPQHF; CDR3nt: TGCGCCAGCAGTGGGACAGGCAATCAGCCCCAGCATTTT
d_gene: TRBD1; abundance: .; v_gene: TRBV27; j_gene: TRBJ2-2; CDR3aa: CASSLFSGTGDPNTGELFF; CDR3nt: TGTGCCAGCAGTTTATTCTCCGGGACAGGAGACCCAAACACCGGGGAGCTGTTTTTT
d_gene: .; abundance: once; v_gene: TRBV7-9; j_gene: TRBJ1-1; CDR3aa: CASSLAGHRSTEAFF; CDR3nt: TGTGCCAGCAGCTTAGCGGGACACCGATCCACTGAAGCTTTCTTT
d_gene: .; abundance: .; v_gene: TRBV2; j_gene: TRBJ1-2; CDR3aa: CASSDRGNYGYTF; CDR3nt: TGTGCCAGCAGTGACAGGGGTAACTATGGCTACACCTTC
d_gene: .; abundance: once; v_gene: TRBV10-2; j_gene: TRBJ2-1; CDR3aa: CASSEIAVRGEQFF; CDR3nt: TGCGCCAGCAGTGAGATCGCGGTCAGGGGTGAGCAGTTCTTC
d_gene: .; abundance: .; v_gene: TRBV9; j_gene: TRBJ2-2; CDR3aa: CASSVGRGNTGELFF; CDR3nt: TGTGCCAGCAGCGTAGGTCGGGGGAACACCGGGGAGCTGTTTTTT
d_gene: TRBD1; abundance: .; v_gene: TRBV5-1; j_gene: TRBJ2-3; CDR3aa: CASSFRDRSTDTQYF; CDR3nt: TGCGCCAGCAGCTTCCGGGACAGGAGCACAGATACGCAGTATTTT
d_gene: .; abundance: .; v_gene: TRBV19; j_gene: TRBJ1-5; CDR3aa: CASSMTRGESNQPQHF; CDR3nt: TGTGCCAGTAGTATGACCAGGGGTGAAAGCAATCAGCCCCAGCATTTT
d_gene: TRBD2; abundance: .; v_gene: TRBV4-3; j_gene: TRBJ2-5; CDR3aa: CASSAGLAGEIQETQYF; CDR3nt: TGCGCCAGCAGCGCGGGACTAGCGGGTGAGATACAAGAGACCCAGTACTTC
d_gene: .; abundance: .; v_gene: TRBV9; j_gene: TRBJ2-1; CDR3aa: CASSSGHRNEQFF; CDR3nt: TGTGCCAGCAGCTCGGGACACCGCAATGAGCAGTTCTTC
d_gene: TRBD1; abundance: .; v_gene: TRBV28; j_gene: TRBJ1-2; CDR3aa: CASSLRDRDSGYTF; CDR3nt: TGTGCCAGCAGTTTAAGGGACAGGGACTCTGGCTACACCTTC
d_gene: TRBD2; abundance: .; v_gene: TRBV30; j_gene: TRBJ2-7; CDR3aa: CAWSVSGLAGGHSSYEQYF; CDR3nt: TGTGCCTGGAGTGTGTCTGGGCTAGCGGGAGGTCACAGCTCCTACGAGCAGTACTTC
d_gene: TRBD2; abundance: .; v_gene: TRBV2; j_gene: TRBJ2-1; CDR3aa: CASSGAGGFLEQFF; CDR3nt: TGTGCCAGCAGTGGAGCGGGAGGGTTCCTTGAGCAGTTCTTC
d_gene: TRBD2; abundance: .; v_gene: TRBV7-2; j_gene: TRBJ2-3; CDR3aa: CASRLGTSGATDTQYF; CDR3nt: TGTGCCAGCAGACTGGGGACTAGCGGGGCCACAGATACGCAGTATTTT
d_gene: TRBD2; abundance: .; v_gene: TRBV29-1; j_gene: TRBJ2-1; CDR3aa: CSVVLAGGNEQFF; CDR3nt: TGCAGCGTTGTGTTAGCGGGGGGGAATGAGCAGTTCTTC
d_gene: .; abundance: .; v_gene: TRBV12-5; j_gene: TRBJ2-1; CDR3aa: CASGSGSSYNEQFF; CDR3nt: TGTGCTAGTGGTTCGGGGAGCAGTTACAATGAGCAGTTCTTC
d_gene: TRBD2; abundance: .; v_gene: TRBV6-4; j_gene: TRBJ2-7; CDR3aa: CASSEASGSSYEQYF; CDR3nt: TGTGCCAGCAGTGAAGCCAGCGGGAGCTCCTACGAGCAGTACTTC
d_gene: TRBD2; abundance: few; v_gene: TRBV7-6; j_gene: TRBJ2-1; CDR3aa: CASTRASGSNEQFF; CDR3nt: TGTGCCAGCACCCGGGCTAGCGGAAGCAATGAGCAGTTCTTC
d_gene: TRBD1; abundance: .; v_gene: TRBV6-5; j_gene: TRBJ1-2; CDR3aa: CASSYSSGTGGDGYTF; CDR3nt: TGTGCCAGCAGTTACTCGTCCGGGACAGGGGGGGATGGCTACACCTTC
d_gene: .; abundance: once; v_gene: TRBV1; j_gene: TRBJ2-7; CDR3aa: CTSSHGASGRFRYEQYF; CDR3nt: TGCACCAGCAGCCATGGGGCTAGCGGGAGATTCAGGTACGAGCAGTACTTC
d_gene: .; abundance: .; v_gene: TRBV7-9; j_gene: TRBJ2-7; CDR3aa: CASSHTASYEQYF; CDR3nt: TGTGCCAGCAGCCATACAGCTTCCTACGAGCAGTACTTC
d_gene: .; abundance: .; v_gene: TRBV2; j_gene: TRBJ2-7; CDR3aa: CASRQGSYEQYF; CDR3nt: TGTGCCAGCAGACAGGGTTCCTACGAGCAGTACTTC
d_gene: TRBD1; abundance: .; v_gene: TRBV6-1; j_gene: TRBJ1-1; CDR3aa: CASLQGENTEAFF; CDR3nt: TGTGCCAGCCTGCAGGGGGAGAACACTGAAGCTTTCTTT
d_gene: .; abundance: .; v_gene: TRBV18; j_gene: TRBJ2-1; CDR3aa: CASSPVSRFHNEQFF; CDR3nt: TGTGCCAGCTCACCTGTTTCTCGTTTTCACAATGAGCAGTTCTTC
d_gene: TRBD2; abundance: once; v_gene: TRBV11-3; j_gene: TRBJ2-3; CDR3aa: CASSKLAGGTDTQYF; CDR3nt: TGTGCCAGCAGCAAACTAGCGGGAGGCACAGATACGCAGTATTTT
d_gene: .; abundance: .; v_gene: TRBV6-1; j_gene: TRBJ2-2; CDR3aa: CASSEEEANTGELFF; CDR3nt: TGTGCCAGCAGTGAAGAGGAGGCGAACACCGGGGAGCTGTTTTTT